This TCR beta chain was sequenced in a study of blood T cells in healthy people across ages. Study results and caveats: There was no known CMV status for donors, so expanded clonotype changes were possibly confounded.

Only a few counts were recorded for this clonotype. The antigen is unknown. A second PCR, run for roughly 7 to 11 cycles, used a sample-barcoded 5' primer plus a J-beta primer mix. TCRdb ran MiXCR on the 5' RACE reads and lists one entry per CDR3 protein. The sample holds almost 1 million distinct CDR3 sequences, 45% to 60% seen once. Roughly 10 milliliters of peripheral blood were drawn from each donor. Isolation yielded PBMCs, at least 6 million per sample, in every case. The CDR3 runs to 16 residues. In germline, CDR1 is LGHNA, CDR2 YSLEER. Losses at the gene ends were 4 bases for V and 4 bases for J; bases not matched to a gene: 11.

This clonotype originated in an older woman in good health. V usage is TRBV4-3 and J usage is TRBJ2-7; 9 bases line up with TRBD1. The sequenced material came from blood. CDR3 coding DNA: TGCGCCAGCAGCCGAATGGCCGGGACAGGGAATTACGAGCAGTACTTC. It translates to CASSRMAGTGNYEQYF.